The sequence of this T cell receptor (beta chain) was determined in a study of memory CD4+ T cells and cytomegalovirus serostatus. At the level of the study: Donors were healthy Belgian adults, fewer than ten CMV seropositive and about two dozen seronegative.

The sort gate was single viable CD3+CD4+CD8-CD45RO+ cells for memory CD4+ T cells. Only in-frame clones appear in the TCRdb table, and some are missing; sequencing was by immunoSEQ multiplex PCR. Here the sample spans roughly 45,000 clones, 60% to 80% being singletons. Deletions cut 0 bases from V and 0 bases from J, with 17 bases between. Germline loops: CDR1 LGHNA, CDR2 YNFKEQ. CDR3 length equals 18 residues. This TCR came from an adult in good health and CMV-seronegative. The specimen was memory CD4+ T cells from blood. The chain uses TRBV4-2 and TRBJ1-2; D perhaps matches TRBD1 (5 bases). CDR3 nucleotides: TGTGCCAGCAGCCAAGATCGAAACCGTCAGGGAGCTAACTATGGCTACACCTTC. Protein: CASSQDRNRQGANYGYTF.